This TCR beta chain was documented in a study of post-analysis software for immune sequencing data. Whole-study context: Included courses were relapsing-remitting and secondary progressive multiple sclerosis; progressive-relapsing multiple sclerosis was also included. Findings and limits, study-wide: Strong co-clustering by F measure linked samples that shared a preparation batch. With TRBV5-6, TRBV5-1 and TRBV20-1 included, about five TRBV segments were more frequent in patients than in controls. When compared against controls, multiple sclerosis patients showed significantly lower normalized Chao1 diversity.

Unique molecular identifiers were present in the TCR beta cDNA libraries. The yield from approximately 1 to 10 million T cells was around 500,000 cDNA molecules in total. TCRdb independently ran MiXCR on the PCR reads; one entry per CDR3 protein. The sample includes 750,000 to 950,000 distinct CDR3 sequences, approximately 44% seen only once; the top ten take 4.9%. The CDR3 has 12 residues. Trimming removed 6 bases from V and 6 bases from J, with 6 bases in between. This clonotype was observed a handful of times. The antigen is undetermined. The chain employs TRBV12-3 or TRBV12-4 and TRBJ2-6, with D unresolved. This receptor was obtained from a girl aged 5 to 17 with multiple sclerosis. The material sequenced was blood. The CDR3 DNA reads as TGTGCCAGCAGGTCCGAGGCCAACGTCCTGACTTTC. Its protein product is CASRSEANVLTF.